The T cell receptor beta chain under discussion was sequenced for a study of blood T cell repertoires in COVID-19. Turning to the study itself: From the United States, Italy and Spain came samples of acute and convalescent COVID-19. The cDNA or gDNA used as material had been derived from T cells, B-cell-depleted T cells, or PBMCs.

Original data processing: Nucleated cell number was recorded as an estimate derived from reference gene primer amplification. The assay was immunoSEQ multiplex PCR, and TCRdb's table has in-frame clones only and misses some. V and J calls plus clone size are reproduced from that table; the DNA served to infer D and trimming. The data contain around 97,000 clones, around 84% of them seen just once; the ten biggest clones take up around 12%. CDR1 ENHRY and CDR2 SYGVKD come from the germline V gene. V was clipped by 3 bases and J by 6 bases, with 15 bases between them. This CDR3 is built from 14 residues.

This TCR was sampled from a human donor in a cohort sampled during active COVID-19. Source material: peripheral blood. The rearrangement uses TRBV10-3 and TRBJ2-7, with D possibly being TRBD1 (5 bases). The CDR3 DNA sequence: TGTGCCATCAGTGACGTGTCAGGGAATTTCGAGCAGTACTTC. This encodes CAISDVSGNFEQYF.